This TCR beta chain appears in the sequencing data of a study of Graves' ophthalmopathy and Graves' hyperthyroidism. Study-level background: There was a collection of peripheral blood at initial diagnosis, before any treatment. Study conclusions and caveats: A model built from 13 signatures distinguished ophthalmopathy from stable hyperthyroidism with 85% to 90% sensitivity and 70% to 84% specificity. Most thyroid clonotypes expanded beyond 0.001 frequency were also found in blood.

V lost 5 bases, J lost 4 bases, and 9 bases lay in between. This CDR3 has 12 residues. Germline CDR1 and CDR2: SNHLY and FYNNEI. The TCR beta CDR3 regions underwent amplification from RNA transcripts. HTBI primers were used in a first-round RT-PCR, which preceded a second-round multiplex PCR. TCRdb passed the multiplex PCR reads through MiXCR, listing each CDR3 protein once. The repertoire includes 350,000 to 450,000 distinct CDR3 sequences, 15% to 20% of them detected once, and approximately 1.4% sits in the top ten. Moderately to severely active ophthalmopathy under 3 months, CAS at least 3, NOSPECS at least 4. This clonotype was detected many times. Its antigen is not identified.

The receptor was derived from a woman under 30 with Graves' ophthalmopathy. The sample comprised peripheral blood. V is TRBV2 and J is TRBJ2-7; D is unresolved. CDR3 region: CASSPTSYEQYF. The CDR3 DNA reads TGTGCCAGCAGTCCGACTTCATACGAGCAGTACTTC.